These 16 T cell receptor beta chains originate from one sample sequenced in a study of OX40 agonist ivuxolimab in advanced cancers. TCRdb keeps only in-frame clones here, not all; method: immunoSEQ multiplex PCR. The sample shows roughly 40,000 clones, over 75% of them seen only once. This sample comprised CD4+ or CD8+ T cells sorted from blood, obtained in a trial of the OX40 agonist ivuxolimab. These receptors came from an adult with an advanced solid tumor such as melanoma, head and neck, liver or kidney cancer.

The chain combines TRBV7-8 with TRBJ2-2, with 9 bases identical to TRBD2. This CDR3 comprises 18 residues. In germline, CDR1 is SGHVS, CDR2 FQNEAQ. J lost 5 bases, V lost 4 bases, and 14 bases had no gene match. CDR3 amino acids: CASSSGQLKREVTGELFF. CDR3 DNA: TGTGCCAGCAGCTCCGGACAGCTAAAGCGGGAGGTAACCGGGGAGCTGTTTTTT.

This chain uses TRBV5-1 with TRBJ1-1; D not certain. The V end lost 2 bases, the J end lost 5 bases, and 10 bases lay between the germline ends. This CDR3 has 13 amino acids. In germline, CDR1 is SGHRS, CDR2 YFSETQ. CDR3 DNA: TGCGCCAGCAGCTTTCAAACGGGGACTGAAGCTTTCTTT. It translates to CASSFQTGTEAFF.

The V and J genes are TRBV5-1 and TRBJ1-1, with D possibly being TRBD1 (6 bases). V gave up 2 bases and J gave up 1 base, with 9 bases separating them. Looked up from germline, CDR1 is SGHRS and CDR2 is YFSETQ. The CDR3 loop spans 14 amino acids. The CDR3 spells CASSFMGANTEAFF. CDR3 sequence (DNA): TGCGCCAGCAGCTTCATGGGGGCGAACACTGAAGCTTTCTTT.

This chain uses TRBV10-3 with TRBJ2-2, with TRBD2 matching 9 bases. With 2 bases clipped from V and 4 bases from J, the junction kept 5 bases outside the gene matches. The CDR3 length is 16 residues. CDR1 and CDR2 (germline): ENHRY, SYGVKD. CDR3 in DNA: TGTGCCATCAGTGAGGCTAGCGGGAAGGGCACCGGGGAGCTGTTTTTT. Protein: CAISEASGKGTGELFF.

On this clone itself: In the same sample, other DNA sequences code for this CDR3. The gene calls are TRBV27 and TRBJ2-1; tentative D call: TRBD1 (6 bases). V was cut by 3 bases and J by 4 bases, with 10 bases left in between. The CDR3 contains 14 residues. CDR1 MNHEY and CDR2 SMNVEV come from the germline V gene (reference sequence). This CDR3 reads CASSLGRGYNEQFF. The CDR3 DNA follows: TGTGCCAGCAGTTTGGGCAGGGGTTACAATGAGCAGTTCTTC.

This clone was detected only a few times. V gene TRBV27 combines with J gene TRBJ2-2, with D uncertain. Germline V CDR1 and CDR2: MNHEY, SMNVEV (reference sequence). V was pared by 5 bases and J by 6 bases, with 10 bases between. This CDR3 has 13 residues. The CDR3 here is CASSPTFSGELFF. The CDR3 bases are TGTGCCAGCAGTCCTACCTTCTCCGGGGAGCTGTTTTTT.

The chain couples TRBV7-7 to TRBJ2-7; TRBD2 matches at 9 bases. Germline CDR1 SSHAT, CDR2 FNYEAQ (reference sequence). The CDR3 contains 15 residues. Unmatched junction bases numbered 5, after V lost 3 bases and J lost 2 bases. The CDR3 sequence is CASSLASGTTYEQYF. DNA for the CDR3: TGTGCCAGCAGCTTGGCTAGCGGGACAACCTACGAGCAGTACTTC.

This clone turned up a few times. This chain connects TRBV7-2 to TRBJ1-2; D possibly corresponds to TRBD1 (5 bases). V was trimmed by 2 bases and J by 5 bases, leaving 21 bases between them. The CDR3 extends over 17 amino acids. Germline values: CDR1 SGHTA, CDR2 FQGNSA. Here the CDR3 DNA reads TGTGCCAGCAGCTTACTTTCGGGGCTTGGAGGGGTTTATGGCTACACCTTC. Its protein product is CASSLLSGLGGVYGYTF.

The CDR3 spells CASTSPGQGTDTQYF. CDR3 nucleotide sequence: TGTGCCAGCACCTCACCGGGACAGGGCACAGATACGCAGTATTTT. V and J are TRBV2 and TRBJ2-3; 8 bases align to TRBD1. This CDR3 has 15 residues. J lost 1 base, V lost 7 bases, and 7 bases had no gene match. Germline V gene lookup returns CDR1 SNHLY and CDR2 FYNNEI.

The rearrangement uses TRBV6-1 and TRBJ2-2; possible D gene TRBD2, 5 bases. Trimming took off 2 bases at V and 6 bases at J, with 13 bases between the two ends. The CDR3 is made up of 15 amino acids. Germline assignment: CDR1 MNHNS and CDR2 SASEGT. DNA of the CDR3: TGTGCCAGCAGTGAATATGCCGCGGGCGCCGGGGAGCTGTTTTTT. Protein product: CASSEYAAGAGELFF.

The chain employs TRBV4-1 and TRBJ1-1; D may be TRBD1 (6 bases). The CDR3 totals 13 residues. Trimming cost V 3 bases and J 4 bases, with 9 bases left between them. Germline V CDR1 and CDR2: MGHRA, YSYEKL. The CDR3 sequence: CASSQGAITEAFF. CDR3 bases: TGCGCCAGCAGCCAGGGGGCAATCACTGAAGCTTTCTTT.

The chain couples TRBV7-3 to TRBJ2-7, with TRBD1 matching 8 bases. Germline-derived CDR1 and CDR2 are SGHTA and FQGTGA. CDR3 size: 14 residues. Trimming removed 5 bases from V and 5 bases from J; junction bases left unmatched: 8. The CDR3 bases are TGTGCCAGCAGCCGGACAGGGAGCCCCCACGAGCAGTACTTC. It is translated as CASSRTGSPHEQYF.

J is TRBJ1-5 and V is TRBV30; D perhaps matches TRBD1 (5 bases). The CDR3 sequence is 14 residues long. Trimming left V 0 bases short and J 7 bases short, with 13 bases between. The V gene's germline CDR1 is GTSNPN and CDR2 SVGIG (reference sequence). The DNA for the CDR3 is TGTGCCTGGAGTGTACTGGGGGGATCACAGCCCCAGCATTTT. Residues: CAWSVLGGSQPQHF.

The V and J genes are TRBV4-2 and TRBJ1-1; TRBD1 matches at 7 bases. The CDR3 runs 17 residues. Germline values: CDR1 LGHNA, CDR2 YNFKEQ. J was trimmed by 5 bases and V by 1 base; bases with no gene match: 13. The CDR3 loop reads CASSQGRGLTGSTEAFF. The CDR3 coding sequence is TGTGCCAGCAGCCAAGGCCGCGGTTTGACAGGGTCGACTGAAGCTTTCTTT.

The CDR3 region has the DNA TGTGCCACCCAACAGACAGGGACTAATGAAAAACTGTTTTTT. Residues: CATQQTGTNEKLFF. The chain links TRBV27 to TRBJ1-4; 7 bases are shared with TRBD1. Trimming removed 10 bases from V and 2 bases from J; junction bases left unmatched: 7. In germline, CDR1 is MNHEY, CDR2 SMNVEV (reference sequence). CDR3 length equals 14 residues.

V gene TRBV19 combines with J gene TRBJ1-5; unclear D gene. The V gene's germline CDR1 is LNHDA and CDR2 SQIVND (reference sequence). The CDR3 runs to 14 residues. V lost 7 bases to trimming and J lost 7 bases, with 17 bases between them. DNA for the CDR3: TGTGCCAGTACCTCTGGTATGGGCGGCCAGCCCCAGCATTTT. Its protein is CASTSGMGGQPQHF.